The next 23 T cell receptor beta chains were all read from a single sample in a study of blood T cell dynamics during melanoma immunotherapy. As for time point: week 3, after first cycle of checkpoint inhibitor. The table came from immunoSEQ multiplex PCR; TCRdb's copy has only in-frame clones and leaves some out. The sample includes about 17,000 clones, 87% seen only once; the top ten take roughly 7.2%. This sample comprised blood, obtained from a patient treated with checkpoint blockade. These receptors were taken from a human donor with melanoma.

This chain joins TRBV6-5 and TRBJ2-7; 8 bases match TRBD1. After removal of 7 bases from V and 3 bases from J, the junction contained 2 bases not matched to a gene. Germline V lookup: CDR1 MNHEY, CDR2 SVGAGI. CDR3 length equals 12 residues. CDR3 nucleotide sequence: TGTGCCAGCATGGGACAGGACTACGAGCAGTACTTC. It encodes CASMGQDYEQYF.

This chain links TRBV5-1 with TRBJ1-2, with 9 nucleotides matching TRBD1. The CDR3 has 14 residues. The J segment lost 6 bases and the V segment lost 4 bases, leaving 7 bases of the junction unmatched. Germline loops: CDR1 SGHRS, CDR2 YFSETQ. The CDR3 here is CASSRTGVLDGYTF. DNA for the CDR3: TGCGCCAGCAGCCGGACAGGGGTATTAGATGGCTACACCTTC.

In nucleotides, the CDR3 is TGTGCCAGCAGACCAAGGGTCTACGAGCAGTACTTC. It translates to CASRPRVYEQYF. The chain links TRBV11-2 to TRBJ2-7; D call uncertain. From germline, CDR1 is SGHAT and CDR2 FQNNGV. Trimming stripped 6 bases from V and 3 bases from J, with 9 bases between. The CDR3 spans 12 residues.

The rearrangement links TRBV2 to TRBJ1-1; possibly TRBD1 for D (6 bases). This CDR3 region has 11 residues. V was pared by 7 bases and J by 4 bases, with 7 bases between. Germline CDR1 reads SNHLY; CDR2 reads FYNNEI. In nucleotides, the CDR3 is TGTGCCAGCACAGGGGCCACTGAAGCTTTCTTT. It is translated as CASTGATEAFF.

The V gene is TRBV2, the J gene TRBJ1-5; 7 bases map to TRBD1. CDR3 length: 13 amino acids. Unmatched junction bases numbered 4, after V lost 4 bases and J lost 7 bases. Germline CDR1 SNHLY, CDR2 FYNNEI. The DNA for the CDR3 is TGTGCCAGCAGTGGTCAGGGGGGCCAGCCCCAGCATTTT. Translated, it gives CASSGQGGQPQHF.

The chain is built from TRBV6-5 and TRBJ2-1, with 9 bases identical to TRBD2. The CDR3 is 16 amino acids. The trim removed 0 bases at V and 8 bases at J, leaving 8 bases unmatched. Per the germline V gene, CDR1 is MNHEY and CDR2 is SVGAGI. DNA for the CDR3: TGTGCCAGCAGTTACTCGCGGGCGGGAGGGTGGGATGAGCAGTTCTTC. This codes for CASSYSRAGGWDEQFF.

The genes are TRBV6-1 and TRBJ1-2; a weak D match, TRBD1 (5 bases). V lost 3 bases, J lost 4 bases, and 9 bases lay in between. From germline, CDR1 is MNHNS and CDR2 SASEGT. The CDR3 is 13 residues long. The CDR3 loop reads CASSDLDSYGYTF. The CDR3 nucleotides read TGTGCCAGCAGTGACTTAGACAGCTATGGCTACACCTTC.

The J gene is TRBJ2-7, the V gene TRBV27; perhaps TRBD2 as D (6 bases). The V end was cut by 8 bases, the J end by 2 bases, with 16 bases between. There are 14 residues in the CDR3. Germline V CDR1 and CDR2: MNHEY, SMNVEV (reference sequence). CDR3 sequence (DNA): TGTGCCAGCTCCATTAGCGGAGTCCCCTACGAGCAGTACTTC. The encoded protein is CASSISGVPYEQYF.

V gene TRBV19 combines with J gene TRBJ2-2; TRBD1 or TRBD2 may be the D gene (6 bases each). V shed 1 base and J shed 5 bases, with 17 bases lying between them. This CDR3 is built from 17 residues. Germline V gene lookup returns CDR1 LNHDA and CDR2 SQIVND (reference sequence). In DNA form, the CDR3 reads TGTGCCAGTAGTATAGTACGTTGGGGGGCGCGGACCGGGGAGCTGTTTTTT. This encodes CASSIVRWGARTGELFF.

This rearrangement joins TRBV28 to TRBJ1-2; 8 nucleotides match TRBD1. CDR3 length equals 17 residues. Germline V gene data show CDR1 as MDHEN and CDR2 as SYDVKM. V trimming: 2 bases; J trimming: 5 bases; junction bases outside the gene matches: 13. CDR3 protein: CASSLGRAGGSRYGYTF. The DNA for the CDR3 is TGTGCCAGCAGTTTAGGACGGGCAGGGGGCTCCAGATATGGCTACACCTTC.

The chain combines TRBV5-6 with TRBJ2-5, with TRBD2 as a possible D gene (6 bases). Trimming stripped 0 bases from V and 7 bases from J, with 13 bases between. CDR3 length equals 14 residues. Germline CDR1 SGHDT, CDR2 YYEEEE. Here the CDR3 DNA reads TGTGCCAGCAGCTTGGGGACCTTTAGCGGGACCCAGTACTTC. Protein product: CASSLGTFSGTQYF.

The J gene is TRBJ1-4, the V gene TRBV5-1, with D tentatively TRBD1 (5 bases). V was clipped by 3 bases and J by 4 bases, with 13 bases between them. The CDR3 has 15 residues. From germline, CDR1 is SGHRS and CDR2 YFSETQ. The CDR3 coding sequence is TGCGCCAGCAGCTCCCGGGACCCTTATAATGAAAAACTGTTTTTT. Translated: CASSSRDPYNEKLFF. The entire variable domain, with the rest obtained from reference TRBV5-1 and TRBJ1-4, is as follows: KAGVTQTPRYLIKTRGQQVTLSCSPISGHRSVSWYQQTPGQGLQFLFEYFSETQRNKGNFPGRFSGRQFSNSRSEMNVSTLELGDSALYLCASSSRDPYNEKLFFGSGTQLSVL.

This sequence joins TRBV4-2 and TRBJ1-1; 7 bases line up with TRBD1. Germline lookup yields CDR1 LGHNA and CDR2 YNFKEQ. The CDR3 has 13 residues. J gave up 5 bases and V 6 bases, and 6 bases lay outside the gene matches. CDR3: CASRRTGVTEAFF. In nucleotides, the CDR3 is TGTGCCAGCAGGCGTACAGGGGTTACTGAAGCTTTCTTT.

The chain uses TRBV6-1 and TRBJ1-4; no firm D call. Germline CDR1 reads MNHNS; CDR2 reads SASEGT. The length of the CDR3 is 14 residues. Trimming removed 6 bases at V and 0 bases at J, with 8 bases between. Written as DNA, the CDR3 is TGTGCCAGCAGCGCGTGGGCAACTAATGAAAAACTGTTTTTT. It is translated as CASSAWATNEKLFF.

The chain combines TRBV28 with TRBJ2-5; a possible D gene is TRBD1 (6 bases). Germline V gene lookup returns CDR1 MDHEN and CDR2 SYDVKM. This CDR3 is built from 15 residues. V was trimmed by 5 bases and J by 3 bases, leaving 16 bases between them. The CDR3 region has the DNA TGTGCCAGCAGTCTCCGACAGGAAACCAAAGAGACCCAGTACTTC. Residues: CASSLRQETKETQYF. Drawing the rest from reference TRBV28 and TRBJ2-5, the complete variable domain is DVKVTQSSRYLVKRTGEKVFLECVQDMDHENMFWYRQDPGLGLRLIYFSYDVKMKEKGDIPEGYSVSREKKERFSLILESASTNQTSMYLCASSLRQETKETQYFGPGTRLLVL.

The chain is built from TRBV5-4 and TRBJ2-2, with D possibly matching TRBD1 (5 bases). Trimming left V 0 bases short and J 2 bases short, with 8 bases between. This CDR3 has 15 amino acids. The germline V gene has CDR1 SGHNT and CDR2 YYREEE (reference sequence). CDR3 region: CASSLGWGNTGELFF. In DNA, the CDR3 is TGTGCCAGCAGCTTGGGGTGGGGCAACACCGGGGAGCTGTTTTTT.

This chain joins TRBV2 and TRBJ2-2; TRBD2 matches 8 bases. J gave up 14 bases and V 2 bases, and 13 bases lay outside the gene matches. Germline CDR1 is SNHLY and CDR2 is FYNNEI. This CDR3 region has 15 residues. The CDR3: CASSERASGSVKLFF. The CDR3 DNA sequence: TGTGCCAGCAGTGAACGGGCTAGCGGGTCCGTGAAACTGTTTTTT. The whole variable domain, filled in from reference TRBV2 and TRBJ2-2, reads EPEVTQTPSHQVTQMGQEVILRCVPISNHLYFYWYRQILGQKVEFLVSFYNNEISEKSEIFDDQFSVERPDGSNFTLKIRSTKLEDSAMYFCASSERASGSVKLFFGEGSRLTVL.

The rearrangement joins TRBV7-2 to TRBJ1-5, with 8 bases aligning to TRBD1. This CDR3 has 18 amino acids. Trimming cost V 4 bases and J 5 bases; bases outside gene matches: 16. Germline assignment: CDR1 SGHTA and CDR2 FQGNSA. The CDR3 DNA follows: TGTGCCAGCAGCTCCACCCGCCCCCCGCAGGGGGCCGATCAGCCCCAGCATTTT. Protein sequence: CASSSTRPPQGADQPQHF.

The V gene is TRBV19, the J gene TRBJ2-1; 10 bases are shared with TRBD1. The CDR3 is made up of 16 amino acids. With V trimmed by 8 bases and J by 2 bases, 9 bases remained unmatched. Germline lookup yields CDR1 LNHDA and CDR2 SQIVND (reference sequence). The CDR3, as DNA: TGTGCCAGTGATAATCGAGGACAGGGGGCCTACAATGAGCAGTTCTTC. This sequence encodes CASDNRGQGAYNEQFF.

The rearrangement uses TRBV19 and TRBJ2-1; TRBD2 matches at 13 bases. The V gene's germline CDR1 is LNHDA and CDR2 SQIVND (reference sequence). The CDR3 totals 18 residues. After removal of 3 bases from V and 7 bases from J, the junction contained 12 bases not matched to a gene. The CDR3 sequence: CASSMGRGLAGESNEQFF. The CDR3 nucleotides are TGTGCCAGTAGTATGGGGCGAGGACTAGCGGGAGAATCGAATGAGCAGTTCTTC.

The J gene is TRBJ2-1, the V gene TRBV2, with D perhaps matching TRBD2 (5 bases). The CDR3 loop spans 13 amino acids. Germline CDR1 is SNHLY and CDR2 is FYNNEI. V was pared by 4 bases and J by 2 bases, with 6 bases between. The CDR3 DNA sequence: TGTGCCAGCAGTGTCGGGACCTACAATGAGCAGTTCTTC. It codes for CASSVGTYNEQFF.

The chain combines TRBV6-5 with TRBJ2-1, with D maybe TRBD2 (6 bases). The V end lost 6 bases, the J end lost 15 bases, and 18 bases lay between the germline ends. CDR3 length: 12 amino acids. Germline lookup yields CDR1 MNHEY and CDR2 SVGAGI. CDR3 sequence: CASSPPGGFLFF. The CDR3 DNA reads as TGTGCCAGCAGCCCTCCCGGGGGTTTTCTGTTCTTC.

The V and J genes are TRBV9 and TRBJ1-1, with D hard to call. This CDR3 comprises 14 residues. Germline V lookup: CDR1 SGDLS, CDR2 YYNGEE. V was cut by 0 bases and J by 2 bases, with 8 bases left in between. The CDR3 bases are TGTGCCAGCAGCGTAGCGGCCAGTAACACTGAAGCTTTCTTT. Protein sequence: CASSVAASNTEAFF. Together with reference TRBV9 and TRBJ1-1, the CDR3 gives the full variable domain: DSGVTQTPKHLITATGQRVTLRCSPRSGDLSVYWYQQSLDQGLQFLIQYYNGEERAKGNILERFSAQQFPDLHSELNLSSLELGDSALYFCASSVAASNTEAFFGQGTRLTVV.